This passage covers 8 T cell receptor beta chains from one sample sequenced in a study of cytomegalovirus exposure and HLA in healthy donors. 13 Jbeta primers and 60 Vbeta primers were used for the PCR. Profiling relied on immunoSEQ multiplex PCR, and the TCRdb table lists in-frame clones only, not all of them. This table has about 200,000 clones, less than 85% appearing once. The specimen sequenced was PBMCs. These receptors all come from a man aged 18 to 30 in good health and CMV-seronegative.

This chain connects TRBV28 to TRBJ2-1; D might be TRBD2 (6 bases). Germline-derived CDR1 and CDR2 are MDHEN and SYDVKM. The CDR3 loop spans 16 amino acids. V dropped 6 bases and J dropped 0 bases, with 15 bases sitting between them. The CDR3 DNA is TGTGCCAGCAGACCTCCGGGACTCCGCTCCTACAATGAGCAGTTCTTC. Its protein product is CASRPPGLRSYNEQFF. The entire variable domain, with the rest obtained from reference TRBV28 and TRBJ2-1, is as follows: DVKVTQSSRYLVKRTGEKVFLECVQDMDHENMFWYRQDPGLGLRLIYFSYDVKMKEKGDIPEGYSVSREKKERFSLILESASTNQTSMYLCASRPPGLRSYNEQFFGPGTRLTVL.

V usage is TRBV2 and J usage is TRBJ2-1; 11 bases map to TRBD2. The V and J ends lost 6 bases and 13 bases, in that order; junction bases with no gene match: 11. This CDR3 spans 14 amino acids. The germline V gene has CDR1 SNHLY and CDR2 FYNNEI. DNA for the CDR3: TGTGCCAGCAGAGGTAGCGGGAGGGCCTTCGGTCAGTTCTTC. Translating gives CASRGSGRAFGQFF.

CDR3 region: CASSGRGPYYEKLFF. The CDR3 nucleotides are TGTGCCAGCAGTGGTAGGGGGCCTTATTATGAAAAACTGTTTTTT. V usage is TRBV2 and J usage is TRBJ1-4; TRBD1 aligns across 7 bases. The germline V gene has CDR1 SNHLY and CDR2 FYNNEI. CDR3 length equals 15 residues. Germline trimming cut 4 bases from V and 6 bases from J; bases unmatched to any gene: 8.

The gene calls are TRBV5-1 and TRBJ2-1; 8 nucleotides match TRBD2. In germline, CDR1 is SGHRS, CDR2 YFSETQ. The V and J ends lost 0 bases and 1 base, in that order; junction bases with no gene match: 6. The CDR3 runs 17 residues. The CDR3 coding sequence is TGCGCCAGCAGCTTGGCCACGCGGGAGGTTTCCTACAATGAGCAGTTCTTC. It encodes CASSLATREVSYNEQFF.

This chain joins TRBV9 and TRBJ2-1; 9 bases match TRBD2. There are 16 residues in the CDR3. The V segment lost 4 bases and the J segment 4 bases; nucleotides outside the gene matches: 9. CDR1 is SGDLS and CDR2 is YYNGEE in the germline V gene. CDR3 in amino acids: CASSLIPAGGYNEQFF. CDR3 nucleotides: TGTGCCAGCAGCCTAATCCCTGCGGGAGGGTACAATGAGCAGTTCTTC.

The chain has TRBV5-5 and TRBJ1-1; D may be TRBD1 (5 bases). Germline CDR1 SGHKS, CDR2 YYEKEE (reference sequence). The CDR3 is 14 amino acids. V was shortened by 1 base and J by 0 bases, with 7 bases between the two germline ends. The CDR3 reads CASSLSRVNTEAFF. The CDR3, as DNA: TGTGCCAGCAGCTTGTCCAGGGTGAACACTGAAGCTTTCTTT.

This clone appeared a few times. This chain connects TRBV6-5 to TRBJ2-1, with 8 bases lining up with TRBD1. The CDR3 has 14 residues. Germline lookup yields CDR1 MNHEY and CDR2 SVGAGI. V lost 2 bases, J lost 9 bases, and 6 bases stayed unmatched. CDR3: CASSYSQGASEQFF. The CDR3 coding sequence is TGTGCCAGCAGTTACAGTCAGGGGGCGTCTGAGCAGTTCTTC.

This chain links TRBV29-1 with TRBJ2-3; D not certain. Trimming left V 5 bases short and J 4 bases short, with 10 bases between. The CDR3 is 12 amino acids. Germline V gene sequence: CDR1 SQVTM, CDR2 ANQGSEA. This CDR3 reads CSVHPPPDTQYF. Written as DNA, the CDR3 is TGCAGCGTTCATCCCCCCCCAGATACGCAGTATTTT.